Listed below are T cell receptor beta chains from one sample, sequenced in a study of T cell changes during pregnancy in multiple sclerosis. The assay was immunoSEQ multiplex PCR, and TCRdb's table has in-frame clones only and misses some. Counted here are fewer than 85,000 clones, more than 85% occurring once; the ten biggest clones make up approximately 1.8%. The sample here was peripheral blood, taken in the first trimester of pregnancy. The receptors derive from a female donor in good health, enrolled as a control in a pregnancy study. The CDR3 runs from the conserved cysteine through the conserved F or W. The D gene is left open where the match is weak. A row's size may be missing; if present it is once, few, many or a size class.

clone size,D gene,J gene,V gene,CDR3 DNA,CDR3 protein
few,-,TRBJ1-5,TRBV29-1,TGCAGCGTTGCTGCGGGGAATAGCAATCAGCCCCAGCATTTT,CSVAAGNSNQPQHF
-,-,TRBJ2-3,TRBV5-6,TGTGCCAGCAGCTTGGCCTCAGACACAGATACGCAGTATTTT,CASSLASDTDTQYF
-,-,TRBJ1-5,TRBV6-1,TGTGCCAGCAGTGAATTCCCAGGGGCGCCCCAGCATTTT,CASSEFPGAPQHF
-,TRBD2,TRBJ2-1,TRBV29-1,TGCAGCGTTGTGTTTGGCGGGAGTATACCGTTCTTC,CSVVFGGSIPFF
once,-,TRBJ1-3,TRBV7-2,TGTGCCAGCAGCTTAGCGGGACTTGGAAACACCATATATTTT,CASSLAGLGNTIYF
-,-,TRBJ1-4,TRBV27,TGTGCCAGCAGTCCCGGACACCTTAGGGCAACTAATGAAAAACTGTTTTTT,CASSPGHLRATNEKLFF
-,TRBD2,TRBJ2-7,TRBV11-2,TGTGCCAGCAGCCCTAGGGGACTAGCTAGTAGCGAGCAGTACTTC,CASSPRGLASSEQYF
-,-,TRBJ1-5,TRBV7-9,TGTGCCAGCAGCTTAGGAGACGGAGGTAATCAGCCCCAGCATTTT,CASSLGDGGNQPQHF
-,-,TRBJ1-1,TRBV30,TGTGCCTGGAGTGGGGCCTCGACAAAAGGAACTGAAGCTTTCTTT,CAWSGASTKGTEAFF
-,TRBD1,TRBJ2-7,TRBV6-5,TGTGCCAGCAGATACCCCGGGACAGGGTTGACAGTTGGGCAGTACTTC,CASRYPGTGLTVGQYF
-,-,TRBJ1-4,TRBV12-2,TGTGCAAGTCGCTTACCCGTCGGGATAACTAATGAAAAACTGTTTTTT,CASRLPVGITNEKLFF
-,TRBD1,TRBJ1-5,TRBV6-1,TGTGCCAGCATTGAGGACAGGCGTCAGCCCCAGCATTTT,CASIEDRRQPQHF
-,-,TRBJ1-1,TRBV7-2,TGTGCCAGCAGCTTAGGGAGAGCTTTCTTT,CASSLGRAFF
-,-,TRBJ1-2,TRBV9,TGTGCCAGCAGCGGCAGGGGATTGTACTATGGCTACACCTTC,CASSGRGLYYGYTF
-,-,TRBJ2-3,TRBV27,TGTGCCACCCAGTTTTTGGAGGGTAGTACAGATACGCAGTATTTT,CATQFLEGSTDTQYF
-,TRBD2,TRBJ2-4,TRBV5-1,TGCGCCAGCAGCTTGGACGTTCTTCTAGCGGGAGGGCCCCAAAACATTCAGTACTTC,CASSLDVLLAGGPQNIQYF
-,TRBD2,TRBJ2-7,TRBV27,TGTGCCAGCAGTTTAGGCGGGAGTCCCTACGAGCAGTACTTC,CASSLGGSPYEQYF
-,TRBD1,TRBJ2-2,TRBV7-9,TGTGCCAGCAGCTTAGAGGGGGCGAGAACCGGGGAGCTGTTTTTT,CASSLEGARTGELFF
-,-,TRBJ2-1,TRBV29-1,TGCAGCTCGCGGGCAACCGACTCCTACAATGAGCAGTTCTTC,CSSRATDSYNEQFF
-,TRBD2,TRBJ2-2,TRBV14,TGTGCCAGCACCCTGTCGGGGGGCGGGGAGCTGTTTTTT,CASTLSGGGELFF
once,TRBD2,TRBJ2-7,TRBV7-9,TGTGCCAGCAGCTTAGACGAAGCGGGAGGAAACGAGCAGTACTTC,CASSLDEAGGNEQYF
-,TRBD2,TRBJ2-3,TRBV28,TGTGCCAGCAGGCCCGGGACTAGCGGGACGACAGATACGCAGTATTTT,CASRPGTSGTTDTQYF
-,-,TRBJ1-2,TRBV28,TGTGCCAGCAGTTTATTGGGACAAAACTATGGCTACACCTTC,CASSLLGQNYGYTF
-,-,TRBJ1-4,TRBV28,TGTGCCAGCAGCCCCAGGCTTGAAAAACTGTTTTTT,CASSPRLEKLFF
-,-,TRBJ2-7,TRBV27,TGTGCCAGCAGCTCAATACCCGGGGAGCAGTACTTC,CASSSIPGEQYF
-,TRBD1,TRBJ2-7,TRBV5-1,TGCGCCAGCAGCCTGACAGGGGTGAGCTCCTACGAGCAGTACTTC,CASSLTGVSSYEQYF
-,TRBD1,TRBJ2-7,TRBV27,TGTGCCAGCAGCCCGTCGGCGGGACAGGGGGCTTTCGAGCAGTACTTC,CASSPSAGQGAFEQYF
-,TRBD2,TRBJ2-3,TRBV4-2,TGTGCCAGCAGCCAAGATGTTCCGGGAGGAGGGACAGATACGCAGTATTTT,CASSQDVPGGGTDTQYF
-,-,TRBJ2-7,TRBV19,TGTGCCTGCCGTGGTGGGGGCGAGGCTGAGCAGTACTTC,CACRGGGEAEQYF
-,TRBD1,TRBJ2-7,TRBV7-9,TGTGCCAGCAGCCGATTGAAAGGACAGGGGGGATACGAGCAGTACTTC,CASSRLKGQGGYEQYF
-,TRBD2,TRBJ2-7,TRBV6-6,TGTGCCAGCAGCACGGGGGGGACAACTTACGAGCAGTACTTC,CASSTGGTTYEQYF
once,-,TRBJ2-2,TRBV7-2,TGTGCCAGCAGCGAACGGGTCTCCGGAGCCGGGGAGCTGTTTTTT,CASSERVSGAGELFF
-,TRBD2,TRBJ2-3,TRBV5-4,TGTGCCAGCAGACAGACTAGCGGGAGCCCCACAGATACGCAGTATTTT,CASRQTSGSPTDTQYF
-,-,TRBJ2-7,TRBV4-1,TGCGCCAGCAGCCACCCACTTGTCTCCTACGAGCAGTACTTC,CASSHPLVSYEQYF
-,TRBD2,TRBJ2-1,TRBV5-1,TGCGCCAGCAGCTTGTCCTCCGGGACTACCAATGAGCAGTTCTTC,CASSLSSGTTNEQFF
-,-,TRBJ2-7,TRBV14,TGTGCCAGCAGCCAACTTCCAGGCTGGAACGAGCAGTACTTC,CASSQLPGWNEQYF
-,TRBD2,TRBJ2-7,TRBV25-1,TGTGCCAGCAGTGCTAGCGGCCCCTACGAGCAGTACTTC,CASSASGPYEQYF
-,TRBD2,TRBJ2-4,TRBV19,TGTGCCAGTAGCCTGGGACTAGCGGGAGGTGACAAAAACATTCAGTACTTC,CASSLGLAGGDKNIQYF
-,-,TRBJ2-5,TRBV7-2,TGTGCCAGCAGCTTAGGCACAGGTCGCACCGAGACCCAGTACTTC,CASSLGTGRTETQYF
-,-,TRBJ1-2,TRBV14,TGTGCCAGCAGCCTCCTGGAGGGACCCTATGGCTACACCTTC,CASSLLEGPYGYTF
-,-,TRBJ2-6,TRBV9,TGTGCCAGCAGCGAGACAGCCGCTCTCTCTGGGGCCAACGTCCTGACTTTC,CASSETAALSGANVLTF